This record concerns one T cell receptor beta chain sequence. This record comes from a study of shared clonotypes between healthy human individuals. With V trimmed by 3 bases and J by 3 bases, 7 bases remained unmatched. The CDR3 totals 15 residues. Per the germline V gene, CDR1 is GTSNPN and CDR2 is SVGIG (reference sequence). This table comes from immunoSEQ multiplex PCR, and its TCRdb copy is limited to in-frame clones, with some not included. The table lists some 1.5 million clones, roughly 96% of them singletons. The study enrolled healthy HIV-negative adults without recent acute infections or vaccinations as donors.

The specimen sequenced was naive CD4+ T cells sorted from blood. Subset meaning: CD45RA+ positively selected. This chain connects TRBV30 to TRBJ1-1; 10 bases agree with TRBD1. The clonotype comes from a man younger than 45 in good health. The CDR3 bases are TGTGCCTGGAGCCGACAGGGGGCACGGGACACTGAAGCTTTCTTT. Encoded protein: CAWSRQGARDTEAFF.